Detailed here is one T cell receptor (beta chain). Its antigen is currently unknown. These data are taken from a study of OX40 agonist ivuxolimab in advanced cancers. Study-level background: Melanoma, hepatocellular carcinoma, head and neck or renal cell cancer occurred in dose-escalation patients. Prior anti-PD-1, anti-PD-L1 or anti-CTLA-4 therapy was allowed; over 30% had some.

V lost 3 bases and J lost 7, with 13 bases in between. This CDR3 region has 13 residues. Germline values: CDR1 KGHSH, CDR2 LQKENI. Findings and caveats of the study: CD8+ T cells averaged more expanded clones than CD4+.

The repertoire was sequenced with immunoSEQ multiplex PCR; TCRdb's copy has only in-frame clones and lacks some. The table records approximately 35,000 clones, roughly 81% of them present only once. This chain connects TRBV18 to TRBJ2-7; maybe TRBD1 (6 bases). Here the sequenced sample was CD4+ or CD8+ T cells sorted from blood, taken in a trial of the OX40 agonist ivuxolimab. This clonotype was sampled from an adult with an advanced solid tumor such as melanoma, head and neck, liver or kidney cancer. The CDR3 sequence is CASSPNTGREQYF. In nucleotides, the CDR3 is TGTGCCAGCTCACCGAACACAGGGCGAGAGCAGTACTTC.